This TCR beta chain originates from a study of blood T cell repertoires in COVID-19. About the research overall: Spain, Italy and the United States supplied samples that represented acute and convalescent COVID-19. T cells, B-cell-depleted T cells, or PBMCs provided the cDNA or gDNA that served as material.

V dropped 5 bases and J dropped 4 bases, with 11 bases sitting between them. The CDR3 consists of 13 residues. In germline, CDR1 is LNHDA, CDR2 SQIVND (reference sequence). Authors' data handling: Scientists estimated how many nucleated cells there were by amplifying reference gene primers. TCRdb's copy holds only in-frame clones and misses some; the assay was immunoSEQ multiplex PCR. The V and J calls and clone size are taken from that table; D and trimming were inferred from the DNA. The sample lists 250,000 to 300,000 clones, 88% occurring once. This TCR was sampled from a woman in her twenties or thirties who had recovered from COVID-19. The sample was peripheral blood. J is TRBJ1-1 and V is TRBV19; a possible D gene is TRBD1 (6 bases). This chain's CDR3 is CASSFTGSTEAFF. CDR3 bases: TGTGCCAGTAGTTTCACAGGGTCCACTGAAGCTTTCTTT.